This record looks at one T cell receptor (beta chain) sequence and its context. Its antigen remains unidentified. The sample belongs to a study of shared clonotypes between healthy human individuals. Study-wide findings and caveats: Tissue TCR repertoires likely differ from these blood-only repertoires. The small donor group covered limited genetic and exposure diversity.

Assay: immunoSEQ multiplex PCR; the TCRdb copy retains only in-frame clones and omits some. The sample yields around 1,900,000 clones, around 93% seen once. CD8 cells regarded as naive lacked CD45RO, were positively chosen for CCR7, and omitted terminally differentiated effector memory CD45RA+ cells. Germline lookup yields CDR1 SEHNR and CDR2 FQNEAQ (reference sequence). The CDR3 is 14 amino acids. The germline V and J ends were trimmed by 2 bases and 2 bases, with 8 bases remaining between them. The source is a man in his late teens or twenties in good health. Some clones in this sample may be carry-over from other donors' samples. The chain recombines TRBV7-9 with TRBJ2-3; weak D call: TRBD1 (5 bases). The sequenced sample was naive CD8+ T cells from PBMCs. The CDR3 DNA is TGTGCCAGCAGCTTAAAAGGGGTCACAGATACGCAGTATTTT. This sequence encodes CASSLKGVTDTQYF.